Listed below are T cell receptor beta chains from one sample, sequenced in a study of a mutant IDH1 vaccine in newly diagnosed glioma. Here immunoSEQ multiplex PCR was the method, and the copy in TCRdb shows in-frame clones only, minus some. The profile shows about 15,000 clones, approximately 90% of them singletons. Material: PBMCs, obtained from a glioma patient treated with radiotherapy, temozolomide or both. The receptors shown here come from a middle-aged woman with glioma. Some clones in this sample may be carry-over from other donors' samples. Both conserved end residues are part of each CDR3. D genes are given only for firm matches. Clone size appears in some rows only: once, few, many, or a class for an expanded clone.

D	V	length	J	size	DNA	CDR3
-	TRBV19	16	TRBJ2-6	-	TGTGCCAGTAGTATCTTAAGAGTCTCTGGGGCCAACGTCCTGACTTTC	CASSILRVSGANVLTF
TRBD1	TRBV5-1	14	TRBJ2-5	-	TGCGCCAGCAGCTCACAGGGGGCAGGGGAGACCCAGTACTTC	CASSSQGAGETQYF
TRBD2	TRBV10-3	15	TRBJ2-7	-	TGTGCCATCAGTGTTAAGGCTAGCGGGCTCCACGAGCAGTACTTC	CAISVKASGLHEQYF
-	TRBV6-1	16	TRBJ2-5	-	TGTGCCAGCAGTGCCTTAGGGCCCCGTGGTCAAGAGACCCAGTACTTC	CASSALGPRGQETQYF
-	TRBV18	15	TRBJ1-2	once	TGTGCCAGCTCACCACCAGAGGGGGTTAACTATGGCTACACCTTC	CASSPPEGVNYGYTF
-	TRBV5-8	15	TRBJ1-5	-	TGTGCCAGCAGCACCCTGGGGGGTAGGGATCAGCCCCAGCATTTT	CASSTLGGRDQPQHF
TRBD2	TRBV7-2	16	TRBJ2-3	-	TGTGCCAGCAGCTCGAGGACTAGCGGGAGCAGAGATACGCAGTATTTT	CASSSRTSGSRDTQYF
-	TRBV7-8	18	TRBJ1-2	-	TGTGCCAGCAGCTTAGCGGAGGGACCCGGTCAGATAAACTATGGCTACACCTTC	CASSLAEGPGQINYGYTF
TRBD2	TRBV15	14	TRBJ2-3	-	TGTGCCACCAGCAATAGCGGGGGCGGAGATACGCAGTATTTT	CATSNSGGGDTQYF
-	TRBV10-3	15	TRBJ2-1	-	TGTGCCATCAGTGACCAAGGAGGGGGTTACAATGAGCAGTTCTTC	CAISDQGGGYNEQFF
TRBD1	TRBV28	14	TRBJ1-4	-	TGTGCCAGCAGTGGGATCGGGACAGCTGAAAAACTGTTTTTT	CASSGIGTAEKLFF